Sequencing of this TCR beta chain was carried out in a study of blood T cell repertoires in COVID-19. Overall study: T cells, B-cell-depleted T cells, or PBMCs provided the cDNA or gDNA that served as material.

In the study's own analysis: Reference gene primer amplification gave estimated nucleated cell counts. Assay: immunoSEQ multiplex PCR; the TCRdb copy retains only in-frame clones and omits some. V and J calls and clone size come straight from that table; D and trimming were deduced from the DNA. This table has approximately 310,000 clones, 89% appearing once. There are 15 residues in the CDR3. Trimming pared 5 bases from V and 7 bases from J, leaving 17 bases between. The germline gives CDR1 LNHNV, CDR2 YYDKDF (reference sequence). Participant-reported clinical history was the basis for cohort assignment. Recovered Cohort 3 donors showed two negative PCRs, clearance, or symptom resolution.

V and J are TRBV15 and TRBJ1-4, with a tentative D call TRBD1 (5 bases). Sequenced: PBMCs or T cells enriched from blood (not recorded which). The TCR originated in a man aged 60-69 years who had recovered from COVID-19. CDR3 DNA sequence: TGTGCCACCAGCCGAACTGGGCAGGGTCGTGAAAAACTGTTTTTT. Amino acids: CATSRTGQGREKLFF. Full variable domain (outside the CDR3, taken from reference TRBV15 and TRBJ1-4): DAMVIQNPRYQVTQFGKPVTLSCSQTLNHNVMYWYQQKSSQAPKLLFHYYDKDFNNEADTPDNFQSRRPNTSFCFLDIRSPGLGDTAMYLCATSRTGQGREKLFFGSGTQLSVL.